The T cell receptor (beta chain) described here comes from a study of blood T cells in healthy people across ages. This clonotype showed up just a few times. Germline V gives CDR1 SGHTA, CDR2 FQGNSA. Trimming stripped 4 bases from V and 1 base from J, with 11 bases between. The CDR3 runs 15 residues. Then a second PCR, running roughly 6 to 12 cycles, was carried out with a sample-barcoded 5' primer and a J-beta primer mix. One entry per CDR3 protein, called by TCRdb with MiXCR from the 5' RACE reads. Of around 1,600,000 distinct CDR3 sequences listed, about 45% were seen once; the top ten hold about 4%.

The sample comprised blood. This chain joins TRBV7-2 and TRBJ2-1; D is undetermined. The sequence derives from a woman between 18 and 29 years old in good health. The CDR3 loop reads CASSSRMKSYNEQFF. CDR3 in DNA: TGTGCCAGCAGCTCTAGGATGAAATCCTACAATGAGCAGTTCTTC.